This entry describes one TCR beta chain. The antigen is not known. These data belong to a study of shared clonotypes between healthy human individuals. The germline CDR1 and CDR2 sequences are LNHDA and SQIVND (reference sequence). Trimming pared 0 bases from V and 8 bases from J, leaving 8 bases between. This CDR3 has 12 residues. Profiling relied on immunoSEQ multiplex PCR, and the TCRdb table lists in-frame clones only, not all of them. This table has around 1.1 million clones, 60% to 80% appearing once. General study results and limits: In contrast to clonotypes shared by all four donors, non-shared clonotypes had lower generation probabilities. The diversity represented, both genetic and in exposure history, was limited by few donors.

The clonotype originates from a man aged 18 to 29 in good health. Some clones in this sample may be carry-over from other donors' samples. Specimen: memory CD4+ T cells from PBMCs. This sample's subset: CD45RA-negative fraction. The V call is TRBV19, the J call TRBJ2-7; D call uncertain. In nucleotides, the CDR3 is TGTGCCAGTAGTATAGACCCCAATCAGCAGTACTTC. Its protein product is CASSIDPNQQYF.